Following are 3 T cell receptor beta chains from one sample sequenced in a study of regulatory T cells in long-lasting Graves disease. Both iRepertoire HTBI primers and Arm-PCR of CDR3 regions were used to build the TCR beta libraries. TCRdb independently ran MiXCR on the multiplex PCR reads; one entry per CDR3 protein. The profile shows some 280,000 distinct CDR3 sequences, under 25% of them singletons. Time point described: persistent/refractory GD, antithyroid drugs over 5 years with positive TRAb. PBMC RNA was the source of the TCR library. The input for sequencing was peripheral blood mononuclear cells (PBMCs), taken when the disease was refractory, from a patient treated with antithyroid drugs. The source is a female donor with Graves disease.

In its sample, this clonotype was seen many times. A junction boundary mismatches the germline segment, possibly from a read error. The rearrangement joins TRBV6-1 to TRBJ2-7, with 9 bases that match TRBD2. Per germline, CDR1 MNHNS and CDR2 SASEGT. The CDR3 is 13 residues long. CDR3 DNA sequence: TGCGCCAGCACGCCAGCGGGAGGCTACGAGCAGTACTTC. It specifies CASTPAGGYEQYF.

The chain employs TRBV2 and TRBJ2-1; 7 positions match TRBD2. Germline V gene sequence: CDR1 SNHLY, CDR2 FYNNEI. This CDR3 spans 14 amino acids. The trim removed 3 bases at V and 4 bases at J, leaving 3 bases unmatched. The DNA for the CDR3 is TGTGCCAGCAGTGAGCGGGGAGGGTACAATGAGCAGTTCTTC. It encodes CASSERGGYNEQFF.

This clonotype was detected many times. The chain is built from TRBV24-1 and TRBJ2-5, with D possibly being TRBD1 (5 bases). The CDR3 extends over 15 amino acids. The germline V and J ends were trimmed by 2 bases and 5 bases, with 14 bases remaining between them. Germline CDR1 reads KGHDR; CDR2 reads SFDVKD. In DNA form, the CDR3 reads TGTGCCACCAGTGATTATTCAGGGTTATGGGAGACCCAGTACTTC. It encodes CATSDYSGLWETQYF.